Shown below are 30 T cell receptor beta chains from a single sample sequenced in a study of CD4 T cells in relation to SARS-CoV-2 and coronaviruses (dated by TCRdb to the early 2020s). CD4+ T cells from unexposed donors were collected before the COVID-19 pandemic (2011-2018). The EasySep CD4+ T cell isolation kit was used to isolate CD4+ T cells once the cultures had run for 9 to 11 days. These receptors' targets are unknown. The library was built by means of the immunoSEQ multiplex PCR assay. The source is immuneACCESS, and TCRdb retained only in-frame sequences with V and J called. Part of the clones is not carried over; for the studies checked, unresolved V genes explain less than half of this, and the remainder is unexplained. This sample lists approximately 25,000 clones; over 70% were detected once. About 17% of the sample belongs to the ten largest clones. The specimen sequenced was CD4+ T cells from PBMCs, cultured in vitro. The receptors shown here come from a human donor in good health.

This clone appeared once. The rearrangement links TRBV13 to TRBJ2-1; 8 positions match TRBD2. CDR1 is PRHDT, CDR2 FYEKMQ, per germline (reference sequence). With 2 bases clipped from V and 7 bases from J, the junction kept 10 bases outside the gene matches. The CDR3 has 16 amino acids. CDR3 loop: CASSLWGGRRGNEQFF. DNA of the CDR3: TGTGCCAGCAGCTTATGGGGCGGGAGGAGGGGAAATGAGCAGTTCTTC.

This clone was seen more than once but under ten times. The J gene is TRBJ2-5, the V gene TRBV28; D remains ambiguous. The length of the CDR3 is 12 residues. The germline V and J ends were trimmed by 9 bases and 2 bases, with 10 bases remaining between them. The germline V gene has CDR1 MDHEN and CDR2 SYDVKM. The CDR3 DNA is TGTGCCAGTCAGACACTACAAGAGACCCAGTACTTC. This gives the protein CASQTLQETQYF.

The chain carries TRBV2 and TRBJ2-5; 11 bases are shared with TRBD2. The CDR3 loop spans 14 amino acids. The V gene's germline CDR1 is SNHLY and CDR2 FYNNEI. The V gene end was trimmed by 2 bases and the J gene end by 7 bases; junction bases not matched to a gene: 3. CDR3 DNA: TGTGCCAGCAGTGAACTTAGCGGGAGGGCGACCCAGTACTTC. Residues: CASSELSGRATQYF. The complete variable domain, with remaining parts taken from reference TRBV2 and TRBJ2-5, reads EPEVTQTPSHQVTQMGQEVILRCVPISNHLYFYWYRQILGQKVEFLVSFYNNEISEKSEIFDDQFSVERPDGSNFTLKIRSTKLEDSAMYFCASSELSGRATQYFGPGTRLLVL.

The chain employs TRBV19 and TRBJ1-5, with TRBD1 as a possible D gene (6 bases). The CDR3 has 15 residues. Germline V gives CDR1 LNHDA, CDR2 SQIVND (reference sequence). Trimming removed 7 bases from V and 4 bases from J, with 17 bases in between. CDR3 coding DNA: TGTGCCAGTACCCATCCAGACAGGCGAAATCAGCCCCAGCATTTT. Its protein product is CASTHPDRRNQPQHF.

The CDR3 region is CASSPNLIYYEQYF. DNA of the CDR3: TGTGCCAGCAGCCCGAACCTGATTTACTACGAGCAGTACTTC. The V call is TRBV9, the J call TRBJ2-7, with D uncertain. The CDR3 runs 14 residues. The ends were cut back, 4 bases at V and 3 bases at J, with 14 bases in the middle. CDR1 and CDR2 (germline): SGDLS, YYNGEE.

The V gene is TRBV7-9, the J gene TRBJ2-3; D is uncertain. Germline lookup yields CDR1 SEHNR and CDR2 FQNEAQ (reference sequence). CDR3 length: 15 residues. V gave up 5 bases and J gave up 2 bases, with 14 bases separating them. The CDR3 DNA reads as TGTGCCAGCAGCCAAGGGCAACGGACCACAGATACGCAGTATTTT. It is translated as CASSQGQRTTDTQYF.

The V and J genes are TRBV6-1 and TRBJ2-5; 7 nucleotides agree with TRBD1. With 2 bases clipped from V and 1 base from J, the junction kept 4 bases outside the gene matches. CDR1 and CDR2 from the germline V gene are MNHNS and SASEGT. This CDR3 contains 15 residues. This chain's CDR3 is CASSEIGTAQETQYF. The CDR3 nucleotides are TGTGCCAGCAGTGAAATTGGGACAGCCCAAGAGACCCAGTACTTC.

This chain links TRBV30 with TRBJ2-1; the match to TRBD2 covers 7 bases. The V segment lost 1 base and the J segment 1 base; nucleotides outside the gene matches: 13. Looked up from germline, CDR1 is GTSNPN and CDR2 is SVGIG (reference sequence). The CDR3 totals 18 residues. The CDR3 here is CAWSGGTKTRESYNEQFF. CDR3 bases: TGTGCCTGGAGTGGAGGGACTAAAACCCGGGAATCCTACAATGAGCAGTTCTTC.

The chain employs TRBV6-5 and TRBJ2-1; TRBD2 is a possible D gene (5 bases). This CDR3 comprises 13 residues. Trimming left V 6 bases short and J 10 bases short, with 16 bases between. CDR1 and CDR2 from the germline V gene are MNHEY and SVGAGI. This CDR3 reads CASRDSSPGEQFF. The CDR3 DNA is TGTGCCAGCAGGGACTCCTCCCCAGGAGAGCAGTTCTTC.

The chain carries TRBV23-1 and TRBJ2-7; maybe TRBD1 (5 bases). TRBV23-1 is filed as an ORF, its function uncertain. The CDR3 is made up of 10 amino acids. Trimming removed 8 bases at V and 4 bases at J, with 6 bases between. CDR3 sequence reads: CASRQYEQYF. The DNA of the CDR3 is TGCGCCAGCCGACAGTACGAGCAGTACTTC.

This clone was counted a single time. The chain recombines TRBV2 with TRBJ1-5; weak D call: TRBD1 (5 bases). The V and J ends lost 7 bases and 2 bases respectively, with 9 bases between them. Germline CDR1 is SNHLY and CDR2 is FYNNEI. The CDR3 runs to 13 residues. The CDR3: CASKQQGNQPQHF. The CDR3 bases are TGTGCCAGCAAACAACAGGGCAATCAGCCCCAGCATTTT.

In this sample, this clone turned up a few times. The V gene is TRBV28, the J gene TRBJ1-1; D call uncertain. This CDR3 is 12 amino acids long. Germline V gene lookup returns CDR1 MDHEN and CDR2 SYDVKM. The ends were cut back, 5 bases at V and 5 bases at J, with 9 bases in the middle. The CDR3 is CASSPQRTEAFF. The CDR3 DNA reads TGTGCCAGCAGTCCACAGAGGACTGAAGCTTTCTTT.

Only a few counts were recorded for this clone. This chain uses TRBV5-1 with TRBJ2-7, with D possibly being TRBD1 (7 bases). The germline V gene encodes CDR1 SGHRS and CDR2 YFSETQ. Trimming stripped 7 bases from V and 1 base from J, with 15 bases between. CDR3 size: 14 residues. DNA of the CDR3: TGCGCCAGCTCGGGCGGGACAGAGTCCTACGAGCAGTACTTC. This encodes CASSGGTESYEQYF.

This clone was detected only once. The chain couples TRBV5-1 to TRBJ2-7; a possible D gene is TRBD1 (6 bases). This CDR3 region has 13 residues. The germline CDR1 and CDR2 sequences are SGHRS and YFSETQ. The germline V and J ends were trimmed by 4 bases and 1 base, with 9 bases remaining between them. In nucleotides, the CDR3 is TGCGCCAGCAGCATGACAGGTTCCTACGAGCAGTACTTC. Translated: CASSMTGSYEQYF.

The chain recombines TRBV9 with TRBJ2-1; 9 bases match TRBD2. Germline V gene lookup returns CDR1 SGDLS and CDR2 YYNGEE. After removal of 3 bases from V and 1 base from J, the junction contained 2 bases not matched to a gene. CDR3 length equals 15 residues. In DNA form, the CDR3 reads TGTGCCAGCAGCGAAACTAGCGGGTCCTACAATGAGCAGTTCTTC. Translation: CASSETSGSYNEQFF.

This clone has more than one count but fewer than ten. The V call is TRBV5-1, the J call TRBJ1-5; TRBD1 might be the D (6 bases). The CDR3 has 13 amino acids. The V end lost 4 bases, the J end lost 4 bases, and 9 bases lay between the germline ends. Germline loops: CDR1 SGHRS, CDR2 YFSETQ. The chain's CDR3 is CASSEGENQPQHF. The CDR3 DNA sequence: TGCGCCAGCAGCGAGGGGGAGAATCAGCCCCAGCATTTT.

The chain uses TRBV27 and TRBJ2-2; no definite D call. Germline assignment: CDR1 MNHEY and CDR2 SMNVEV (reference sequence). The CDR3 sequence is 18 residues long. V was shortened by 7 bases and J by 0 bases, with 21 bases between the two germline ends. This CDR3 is CASTHFPSQTTNTGELFF. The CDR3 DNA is TGTGCCAGCACCCATTTCCCCTCTCAAACCACGAACACCGGGGAGCTGTTTTTT.

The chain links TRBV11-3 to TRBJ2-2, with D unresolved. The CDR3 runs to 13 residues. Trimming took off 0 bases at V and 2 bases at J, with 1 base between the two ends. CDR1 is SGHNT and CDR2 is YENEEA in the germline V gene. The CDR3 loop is CASSLDNTGELFF. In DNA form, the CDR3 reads TGTGCCAGCAGCTTAGATAACACCGGGGAGCTGTTTTTT.

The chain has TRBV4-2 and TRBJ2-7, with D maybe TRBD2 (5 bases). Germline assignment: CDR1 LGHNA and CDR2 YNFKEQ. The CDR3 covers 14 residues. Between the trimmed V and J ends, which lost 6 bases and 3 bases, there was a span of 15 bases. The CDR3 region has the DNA TGTGCCAGCAGGTTCGGACTTCTATACTACGAGCAGTACTTC. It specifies CASRFGLLYYEQYF.

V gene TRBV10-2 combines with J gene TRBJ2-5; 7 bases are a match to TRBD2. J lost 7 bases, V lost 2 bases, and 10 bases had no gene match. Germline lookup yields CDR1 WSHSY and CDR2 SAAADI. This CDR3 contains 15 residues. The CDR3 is CASSEQDTPGGTQYF. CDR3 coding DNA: TGCGCCAGCAGTGAGCAGGACACCCCGGGGGGGACCCAGTACTTC.

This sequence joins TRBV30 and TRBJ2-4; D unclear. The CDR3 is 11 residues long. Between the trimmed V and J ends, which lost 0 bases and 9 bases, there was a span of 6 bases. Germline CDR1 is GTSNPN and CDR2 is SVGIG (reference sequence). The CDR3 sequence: CAWSVLGIQYF. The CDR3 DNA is TGTGCCTGGAGTGTACTGGGCATTCAGTACTTC.

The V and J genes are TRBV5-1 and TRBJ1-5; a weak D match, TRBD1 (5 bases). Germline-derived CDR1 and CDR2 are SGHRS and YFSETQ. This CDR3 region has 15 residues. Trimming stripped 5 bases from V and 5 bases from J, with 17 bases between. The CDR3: CASSAGAAGDQPQHF. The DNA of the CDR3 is TGCGCCAGCAGTGCCGGGGCTGCGGGGGATCAGCCCCAGCATTTT.

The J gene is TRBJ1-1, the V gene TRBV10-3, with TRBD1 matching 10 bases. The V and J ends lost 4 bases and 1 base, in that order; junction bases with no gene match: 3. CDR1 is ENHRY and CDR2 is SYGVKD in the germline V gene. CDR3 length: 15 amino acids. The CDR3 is CAISGGQGPNTEAFF. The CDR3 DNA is TGTGCCATCAGTGGGGGACAGGGGCCGAACACTGAAGCTTTCTTT.

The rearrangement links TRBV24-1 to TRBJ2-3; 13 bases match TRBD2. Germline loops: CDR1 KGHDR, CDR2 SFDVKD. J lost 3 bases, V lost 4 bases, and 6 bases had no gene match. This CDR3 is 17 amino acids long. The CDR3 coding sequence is TGTGCCACCAGTGACCGGACTAGCGGGAGTGTGACAGATACGCAGTATTTT. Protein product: CATSDRTSGSVTDTQYF.

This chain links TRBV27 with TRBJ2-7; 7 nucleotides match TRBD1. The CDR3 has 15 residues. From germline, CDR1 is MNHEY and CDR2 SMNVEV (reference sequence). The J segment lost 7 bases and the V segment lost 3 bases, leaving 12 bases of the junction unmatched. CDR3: CASSFVGTALGEQYF. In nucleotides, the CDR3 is TGTGCCAGCAGTTTCGTCGGGACAGCCCTTGGGGAGCAGTACTTC.

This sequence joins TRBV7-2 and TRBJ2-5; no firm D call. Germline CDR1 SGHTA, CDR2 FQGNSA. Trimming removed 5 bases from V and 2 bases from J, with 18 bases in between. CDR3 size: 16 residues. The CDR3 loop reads CASSKTRTVGQETQYF. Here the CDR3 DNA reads TGTGCCAGCAGCAAAACCAGGACCGTAGGACAAGAGACCCAGTACTTC.

The CDR3 region is CASSLAGVSYNSPLHF. CDR3 coding DNA: TGCGCCAGCAGCTTGGCCGGGGTATCCTATAATTCACCCCTCCACTTT. V gene TRBV5-1 combines with J gene TRBJ1-6; D remains unclear. V lost 0 bases and J 1 base, leaving 8 bases between the germline ends. Germline V CDR1 and CDR2: SGHRS, YFSETQ. The CDR3 sequence is 16 residues long.

DNA of the CDR3: TGCAGTGCTTGTGGGGCGGGGGGTAGCGAGCAGTACTTC. This gives the protein CSACGAGGSEQYF. The chain links TRBV20-1 to TRBJ2-7; the match to TRBD2 covers 8 bases. The germline V gene has CDR1 DFQATT and CDR2 SNEGSKA (reference sequence). After removal of 5 bases from V and 6 bases from J, the junction contained 9 bases not matched to a gene. CDR3 size: 13 residues.

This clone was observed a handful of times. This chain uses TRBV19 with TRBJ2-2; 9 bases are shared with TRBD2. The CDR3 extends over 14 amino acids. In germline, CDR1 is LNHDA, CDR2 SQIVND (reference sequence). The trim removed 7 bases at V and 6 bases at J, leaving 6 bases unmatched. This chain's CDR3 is CASIAAGGSGELFF. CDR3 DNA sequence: TGTGCCAGTATTGCAGCGGGGGGCTCCGGGGAGCTGTTTTTT.

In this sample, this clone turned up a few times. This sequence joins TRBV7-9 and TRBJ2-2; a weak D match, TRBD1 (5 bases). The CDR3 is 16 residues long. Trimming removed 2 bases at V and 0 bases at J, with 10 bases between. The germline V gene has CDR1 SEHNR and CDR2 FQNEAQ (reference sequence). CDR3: CASSLLGRANTGELFF. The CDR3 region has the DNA TGTGCCAGCAGCTTATTGGGCAGGGCGAACACCGGGGAGCTGTTTTTT.